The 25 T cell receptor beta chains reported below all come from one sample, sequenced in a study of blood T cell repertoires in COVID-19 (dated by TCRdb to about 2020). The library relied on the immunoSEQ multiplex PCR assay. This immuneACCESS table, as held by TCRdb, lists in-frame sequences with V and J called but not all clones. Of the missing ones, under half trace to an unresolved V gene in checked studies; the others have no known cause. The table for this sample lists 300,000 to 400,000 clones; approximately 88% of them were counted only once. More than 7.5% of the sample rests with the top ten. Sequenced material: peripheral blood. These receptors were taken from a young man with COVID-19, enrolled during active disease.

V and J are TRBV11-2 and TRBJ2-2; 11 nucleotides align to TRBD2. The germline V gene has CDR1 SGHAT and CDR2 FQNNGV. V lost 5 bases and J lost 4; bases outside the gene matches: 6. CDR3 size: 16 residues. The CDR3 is CASSDTSGGVTGELFF. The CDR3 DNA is TGTGCCAGCAGCGACACTAGCGGGGGAGTCACCGGGGAGCTGTTTTTT.

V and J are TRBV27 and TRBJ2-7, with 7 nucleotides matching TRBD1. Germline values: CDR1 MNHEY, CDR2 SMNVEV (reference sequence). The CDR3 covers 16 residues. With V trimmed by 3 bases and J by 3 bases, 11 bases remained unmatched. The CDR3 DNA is TGTGCCAGCAGTTTGGATTATCCGGGACAGATCTACGAGCAGTACTTC. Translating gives CASSLDYPGQIYEQYF.

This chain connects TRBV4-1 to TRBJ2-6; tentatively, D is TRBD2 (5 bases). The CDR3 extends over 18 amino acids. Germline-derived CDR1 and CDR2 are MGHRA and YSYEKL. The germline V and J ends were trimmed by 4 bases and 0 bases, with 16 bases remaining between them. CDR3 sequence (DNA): TGCGCCAGCAGCCCTATAGTTGAGGGCCTCTCTGGGGCCAACGTCCTGACTTTC. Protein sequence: CASSPIVEGLSGANVLTF.

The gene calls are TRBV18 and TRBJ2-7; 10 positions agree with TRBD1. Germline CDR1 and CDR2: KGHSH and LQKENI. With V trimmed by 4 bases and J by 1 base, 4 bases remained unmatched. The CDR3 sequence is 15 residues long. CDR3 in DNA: TGTGCCAGCTCACGACGGGACAGGGGTTCCTACGAGCAGTACTTC. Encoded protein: CASSRRDRGSYEQYF.

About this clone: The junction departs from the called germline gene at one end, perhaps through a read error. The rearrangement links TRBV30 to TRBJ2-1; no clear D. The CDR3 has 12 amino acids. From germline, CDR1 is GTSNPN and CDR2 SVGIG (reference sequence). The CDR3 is CAWSDSHNEQFF. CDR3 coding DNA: TGTGCCTGGAGTGACTCCCACAATGAGCAGTTCTTC.

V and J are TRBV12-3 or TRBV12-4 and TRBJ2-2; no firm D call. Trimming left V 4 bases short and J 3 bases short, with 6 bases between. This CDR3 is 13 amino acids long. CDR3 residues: CASSSFDTGELFF. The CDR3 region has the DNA TGTGCCAGCAGTTCGTTCGACACCGGGGAGCTGTTTTTT.

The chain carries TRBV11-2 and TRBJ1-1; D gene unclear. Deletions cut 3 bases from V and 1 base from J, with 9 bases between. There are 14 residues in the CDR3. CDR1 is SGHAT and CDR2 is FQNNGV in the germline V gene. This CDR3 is CASSFSRGNTEAFF. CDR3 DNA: TGTGCCAGCAGCTTCAGCCGGGGGAACACTGAAGCTTTCTTT.

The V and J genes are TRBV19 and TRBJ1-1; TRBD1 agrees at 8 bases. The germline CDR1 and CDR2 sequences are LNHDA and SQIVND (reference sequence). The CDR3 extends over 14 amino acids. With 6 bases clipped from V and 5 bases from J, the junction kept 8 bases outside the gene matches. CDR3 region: CASSGTGGSTEAFF. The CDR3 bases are TGTGCCAGTAGCGGCACAGGGGGATCTACTGAAGCTTTCTTT.

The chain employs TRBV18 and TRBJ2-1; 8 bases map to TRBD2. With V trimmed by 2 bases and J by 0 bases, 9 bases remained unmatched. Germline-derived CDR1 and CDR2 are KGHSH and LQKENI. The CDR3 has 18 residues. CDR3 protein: CASSPEGFSGTSYNEQFF. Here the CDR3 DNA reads TGTGCCAGCTCACCAGAAGGATTTAGCGGGACCTCCTACAATGAGCAGTTCTTC.

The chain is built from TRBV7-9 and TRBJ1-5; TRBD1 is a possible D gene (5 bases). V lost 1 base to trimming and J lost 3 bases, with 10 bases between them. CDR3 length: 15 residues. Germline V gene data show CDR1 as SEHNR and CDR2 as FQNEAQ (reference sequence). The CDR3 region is CASSLGPGFNQPQHF. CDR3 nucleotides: TGTGCCAGCAGCTTAGGGCCAGGGTTCAATCAGCCCCAGCATTTT. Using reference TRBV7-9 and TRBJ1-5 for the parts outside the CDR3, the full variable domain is DTGVSQNPRHKITKRGQNVTFRCDPISEHNRLYWYRQTLGQGPEFLTYFQNEAQLEKSRLLSDRFSAERPKGSFSTLEIQRTEQGDSAMYLCASSLGPGFNQPQHFGDGTRLSIL.

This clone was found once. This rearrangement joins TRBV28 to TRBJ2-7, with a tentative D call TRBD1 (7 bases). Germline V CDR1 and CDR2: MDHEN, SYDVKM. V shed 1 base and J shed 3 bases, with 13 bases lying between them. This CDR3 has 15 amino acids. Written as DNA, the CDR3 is TGTGCCAGCAGTTTATCGGCAGGGGGGATCTACGAGCAGTACTTC. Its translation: CASSLSAGGIYEQYF.

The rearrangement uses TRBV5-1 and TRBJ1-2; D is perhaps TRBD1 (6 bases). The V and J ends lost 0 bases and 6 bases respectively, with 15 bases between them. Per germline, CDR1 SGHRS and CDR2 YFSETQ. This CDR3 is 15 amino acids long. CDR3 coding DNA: TGCGCCAGCAGCTTGGCGGGACATCAGCAAGATGGCTACACCTTC. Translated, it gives CASSLAGHQQDGYTF. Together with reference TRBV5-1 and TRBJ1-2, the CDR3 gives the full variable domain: KAGVTQTPRYLIKTRGQQVTLSCSPISGHRSVSWYQQTPGQGLQFLFEYFSETQRNKGNFPGRFSGRQFSNSRSEMNVSTLELGDSALYLCASSLAGHQQDGYTFGSGTRLTVV.

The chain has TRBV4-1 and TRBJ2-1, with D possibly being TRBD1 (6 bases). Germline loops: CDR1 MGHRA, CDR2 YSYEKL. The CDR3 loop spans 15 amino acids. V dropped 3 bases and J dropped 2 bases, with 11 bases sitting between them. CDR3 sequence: CASSQAGTTYNEQFF. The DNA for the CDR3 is TGCGCCAGCAGCCAGGCAGGGACAACCTACAATGAGCAGTTCTTC.

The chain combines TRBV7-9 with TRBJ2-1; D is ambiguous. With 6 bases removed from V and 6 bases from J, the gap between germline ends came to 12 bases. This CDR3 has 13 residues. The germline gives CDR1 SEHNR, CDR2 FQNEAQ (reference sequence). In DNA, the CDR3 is TGTGCCAGCAGACTTCTAGAGCGCAATGAGCAGTTCTTC. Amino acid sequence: CASRLLERNEQFF.

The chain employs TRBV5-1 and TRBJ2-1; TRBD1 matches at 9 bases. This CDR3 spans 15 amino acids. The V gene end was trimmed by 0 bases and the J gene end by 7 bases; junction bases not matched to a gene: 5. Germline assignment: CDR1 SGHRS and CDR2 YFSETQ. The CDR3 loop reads CASSLGGQGRNEQFF. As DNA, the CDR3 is TGCGCCAGCAGCTTGGGGGGACAGGGTAGGAATGAGCAGTTCTTC.

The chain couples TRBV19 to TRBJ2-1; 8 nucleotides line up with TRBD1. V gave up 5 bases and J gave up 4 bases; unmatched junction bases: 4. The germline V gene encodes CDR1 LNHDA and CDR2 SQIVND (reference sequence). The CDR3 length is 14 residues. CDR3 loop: CASSSGTGYNEQFF. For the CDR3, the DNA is TGTGCCAGTAGTTCCGGGACAGGTTACAATGAGCAGTTCTTC.

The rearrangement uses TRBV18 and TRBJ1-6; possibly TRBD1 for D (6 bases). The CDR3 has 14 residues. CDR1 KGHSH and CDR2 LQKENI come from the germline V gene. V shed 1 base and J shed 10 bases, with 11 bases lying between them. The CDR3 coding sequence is TGTGCCAGCTCACCACGACAGGATGGGTCACCCCTCCACTTT. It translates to CASSPRQDGSPLHF.

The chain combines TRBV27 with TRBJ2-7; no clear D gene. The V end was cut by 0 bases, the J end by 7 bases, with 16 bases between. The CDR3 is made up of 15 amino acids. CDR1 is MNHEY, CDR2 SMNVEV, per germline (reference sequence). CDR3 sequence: CASSLSRNTAAEQYF. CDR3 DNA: TGTGCCAGCAGTTTATCCCGGAATACCGCGGCTGAGCAGTACTTC.

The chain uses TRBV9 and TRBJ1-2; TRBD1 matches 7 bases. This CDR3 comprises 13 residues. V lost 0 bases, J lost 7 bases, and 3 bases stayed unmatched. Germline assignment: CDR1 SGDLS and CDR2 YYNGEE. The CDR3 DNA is TGTGCCAGCAGCGTAGTGACAGGGTCTGGCTACACCTTC. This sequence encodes CASSVVTGSGYTF.

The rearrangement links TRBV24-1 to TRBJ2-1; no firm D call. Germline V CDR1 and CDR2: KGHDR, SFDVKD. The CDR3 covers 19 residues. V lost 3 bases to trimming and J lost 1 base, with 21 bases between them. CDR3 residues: CATSDPLGRAKRSYNEQFF. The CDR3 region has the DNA TGTGCCACCAGTGATCCCCTGGGCCGAGCTAAGAGATCCTACAATGAGCAGTTCTTC.

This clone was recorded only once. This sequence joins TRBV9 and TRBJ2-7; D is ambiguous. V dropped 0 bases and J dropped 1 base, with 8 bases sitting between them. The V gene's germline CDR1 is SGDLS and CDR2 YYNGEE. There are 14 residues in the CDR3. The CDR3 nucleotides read TGTGCCAGCAGCGTAGGTGGCCAGTCCTACGAGCAGTACTTC. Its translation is CASSVGGQSYEQYF.

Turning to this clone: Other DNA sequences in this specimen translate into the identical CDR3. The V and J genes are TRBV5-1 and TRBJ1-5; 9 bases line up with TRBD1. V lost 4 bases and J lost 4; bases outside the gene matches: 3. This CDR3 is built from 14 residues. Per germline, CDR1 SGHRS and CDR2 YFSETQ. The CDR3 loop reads CASSPGQGNQPQHF. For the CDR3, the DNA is TGCGCCAGCAGCCCCGGACAGGGGAATCAGCCCCAGCATTTT.

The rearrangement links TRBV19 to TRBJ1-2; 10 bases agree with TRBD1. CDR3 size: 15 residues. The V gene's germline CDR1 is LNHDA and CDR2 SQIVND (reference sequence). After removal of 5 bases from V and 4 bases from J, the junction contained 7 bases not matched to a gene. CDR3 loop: CASSPLTGGGYGYTF. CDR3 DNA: TGTGCCAGTAGTCCCCTGACAGGGGGCGGCTATGGCTACACCTTC.

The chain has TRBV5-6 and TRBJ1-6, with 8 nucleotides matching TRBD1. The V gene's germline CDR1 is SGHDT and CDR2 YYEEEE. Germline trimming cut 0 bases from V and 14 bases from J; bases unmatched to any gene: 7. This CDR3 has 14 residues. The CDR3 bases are TGTGCCAGCAGCTTGGACCAGGGGGCTCCCACCCTCCACTTT. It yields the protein CASSLDQGAPTLHF.

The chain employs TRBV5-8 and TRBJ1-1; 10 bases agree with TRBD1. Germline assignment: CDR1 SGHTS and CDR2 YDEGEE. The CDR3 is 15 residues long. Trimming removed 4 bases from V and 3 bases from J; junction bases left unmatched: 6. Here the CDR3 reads CASSHPGQGYTEAFF. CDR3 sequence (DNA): TGTGCCAGCAGCCACCCGGGACAGGGGTACACTGAAGCTTTCTTT.